Given below is one TCR beta chain in context. No antigen is known for it. These data are taken from a study of shared clonotypes between healthy human individuals. In the CD4+ fraction, cells were divided into CD45RA+ naive and CD45RA-negative memory subsets. V gave up 9 bases and J gave up 1 base; unmatched junction bases: 6. The CDR3 totals 14 residues. Germline CDR1 is SGDLS and CDR2 is YYNGEE. Study outcomes and limitations: The four-donor shared clonotypes exceeded non-shared clonotypes in generation probability, with non-shared ones scoring lower. Rarefaction showed sorted-subset sequencing was incomplete despite large depth.

Across several immunoSEQ plates, the genomic DNA of each subset was split evenly. TCRdb's copy holds only in-frame clones and misses some; the assay was immunoSEQ multiplex PCR. The sample records some 1.5 million clones, roughly 95% being singletons. The receptor was derived from a man aged 25-40 years in good health. The sample consisted of naive CD4+ T cells sorted from blood. The subset here: CD45RA+ positively selected. The rearrangement links TRBV9 to TRBJ2-3; 9 nucleotides align to TRBD2. The CDR3 nucleotides are TGTGCCACTTCACGGACTAGCGGCACAGATACGCAGTATTTT. Its protein product is CATSRTSGTDTQYF.